Listed here are 21 T cell receptor beta chains from one sample, sequenced in a study of T cells in Graves' hyperthyroidism and ophthalmopathy. RNA transcripts gave rise to amplified TCR beta CDR3 regions. HTBI primers drove first-round RT-PCR of the TCR CDR3. A single record per CDR3 protein comes from TCRdb applying MiXCR to the multiplex PCR reads. The table lists hundreds of thousands of distinct CDR3 sequences, around a third of them singletons. The sample consisted of blood. These receptors originate from a woman aged 40 to 50 with Graves' hyperthyroidism.

This clonotype was found once. The chain uses TRBV25-1 and TRBJ2-7; possibly TRBD2 for D (7 bases). Germline CDR1 and CDR2: MGHDK and SYGVNS. This CDR3 contains 15 residues. Deletions cut 4 bases from V and 1 base from J, with 14 bases between. The CDR3 nucleotides read TGTGCCAGCAGTGCTCAAGGGGGGGGATCCTACGAGCAGTACTTC. Translated, it gives CASSAQGGGSYEQYF.

The chain links TRBV7-2 to TRBJ1-5; D gene uncertain. The germline V gene has CDR1 SGHTA and CDR2 FQGNSA. The CDR3 has 15 amino acids. The V gene lost 1 base and the J gene lost 2 bases, with 9 bases spanning the gap. The CDR3 is CASSLEWKGNQPQHF. The CDR3 DNA follows: TGTGCCAGCAGCTTAGAGTGGAAGGGCAATCAGCCCCAGCATTTT.

The chain employs TRBV7-9 and TRBJ1-5; D call uncertain. The CDR3 contains 14 residues. V was trimmed by 4 bases and J by 5 bases, leaving 12 bases between them. CDR1 and CDR2 (germline): SEHNR, FQNEAQ (reference sequence). CDR3 DNA: TGTGCCAGCAGCTCCGAGCGGGTCGATCAGCCCCAGCATTTT. Amino acids: CASSSERVDQPQHF.

Ten or more counts support this clonotype. This chain joins TRBV7-3 and TRBJ2-6; D remains unclear. V gave up 2 bases and J gave up 0 bases, with 5 bases separating them. The germline V gene encodes CDR1 SGHTA and CDR2 FQGTGA. This CDR3 spans 15 amino acids. This CDR3 is CASSLEFSGANVLTF. In DNA form, the CDR3 reads TGTGCCAGCAGCTTAGAATTCTCTGGGGCCAACGTCCTGACTTTC.

The V and J genes are TRBV6-6 and TRBJ1-4, with no clear D. Trimming took 5 bases from V and 0 from J, leaving 13 bases between them. The CDR3 loop spans 16 amino acids. CDR1 is MNHNY and CDR2 is SVGAGI in the germline V gene (reference sequence). CDR3: CASSVWIDATNEKLFF. The CDR3 DNA is TGTGCCAGCAGTGTGTGGATAGATGCAACTAATGAAAAACTGTTTTTT.

A few counts support this clonotype. The rearrangement joins TRBV12-3 or TRBV12-4 to TRBJ2-2; perhaps TRBD2 as D (5 bases). CDR3 length: 16 residues. With 4 bases removed from V and 3 bases from J, the gap between germline ends came to 15 bases. CDR3 nucleotide sequence: TGTGCCAGCAGTTACCGGGGAGATTTCGACACCGGGGAGCTGTTTTTT. Its translation: CASSYRGDFDTGELFF.

Comments on this clonotype: The junction departs from germline at one end; a sequencing error may be responsible. The chain joins TRBV2 to TRBJ1-3; D remains ambiguous. This CDR3 contains 15 residues. CDR1 SNHLY and CDR2 FYNNEI come from the germline V gene. The CDR3 loop is CASSQSRLAGKTIYF. The CDR3 DNA sequence: TGTGCCAGCAGTCAATCCAGACTAGCGGGAAAGACCATATATTTT.

In this sample, this clonotype turned up many times. The V and J genes are TRBV10-3 and TRBJ2-7; D is unresolved. Trimming removed 0 bases at V and 1 base at J, with 7 bases between. CDR3 length equals 14 residues. CDR1 is ENHRY, CDR2 SYGVKD, per germline. The DNA of the CDR3 is TGTGCCATCAGTGAGTCCCGCGTATCCTACGAGCAGTACTTC. Amino acid sequence: CAISESRVSYEQYF.

J is TRBJ2-6 and V is TRBV28; no definite D call. V was shortened by 4 bases and J by 2 bases, with 12 bases between the two germline ends. Germline V CDR1 and CDR2: MDHEN, SYDVKM. The CDR3 contains 16 residues. The CDR3 here is CASSSNRQAGANVLTF. In nucleotides, the CDR3 is TGTGCCAGCAGTTCGAACCGTCAGGCTGGGGCCAACGTCCTGACTTTC.

In this sample, this clonotype turned up many times. This sequence joins TRBV11-1 and TRBJ2-6; D unclear. CDR3 length: 15 residues. Germline V CDR1 and CDR2: SGHAT, FQDESV (reference sequence). V lost 5 bases, J lost 0 bases, and 8 bases lay in between. The CDR3 loop is CASSPRHSGANVLTF. CDR3 DNA: TGTGCCAGCAGCCCCAGGCACTCTGGGGCCAACGTCCTGACTTTC.

There are many counts of this clonotype. The CDR3 is CASRAETGKNYGYTF. The CDR3 nucleotides are TGTGCCAGCAGGGCGGAAACAGGGAAAAACTATGGCTACACCTTC. The V and J genes are TRBV2 and TRBJ1-2, with a tentative D call TRBD1 (6 bases). The CDR3 consists of 15 residues. Trimming removed 6 bases from V and 2 bases from J, with 16 bases in between. Germline CDR1 reads SNHLY; CDR2 reads FYNNEI.

The table lists this clonotype with many counts. This rearrangement joins TRBV12-3 or TRBV12-4 to TRBJ1-1, with D possibly TRBD1 on 6 matching bases. This CDR3 has 15 residues. V was shortened by 3 bases and J by 4 bases, with 15 bases between the two germline ends. The CDR3 DNA reads TGTGCCAGCAGTTTGGCGGGGGCGGGAAGCACTGAAGCTTTCTTT. This translates into CASSLAGAGSTEAFF.

Regarding this clonotype: At one end the junction does not follow the germline gene, possibly because of a read error. The gene calls are TRBV7-2 and TRBJ1-4; the match to TRBD1 covers 10 bases. Germline loops: CDR1 SGHTA, CDR2 FQGNSA. This CDR3 has 15 amino acids. The CDR3 DNA follows: TGTGTCAGCAGCTTTCGGACAGGGGGTAATGAAAAACTGTTTTTT. Amino acid sequence: CVSSFRTGGNEKLFF.

The table lists this clonotype with a few counts. The chain combines TRBV29-1 with TRBJ2-2, with a weak D call TRBD2 (6 bases). V gave up 4 bases and J gave up 1 base, with 7 bases separating them. Germline-derived CDR1 and CDR2 are SQVTM and ANQGSEA. There are 13 residues in the CDR3. This chain's CDR3 is CSVVGGNTGELFF. The CDR3 nucleotides are TGCAGCGTTGTCGGGGGGAACACCGGGGAGCTGTTTTTT.

This CDR3 reads CASSEMGTGSLGGYTF. CDR3 nucleotides: TGTGCCAGCAGTGAGATGGGGACCGGAAGCCTTGGGGGCTACACCTTC. The chain links TRBV12-3 or TRBV12-4 to TRBJ1-2; D is possibly TRBD1 (5 bases). Trimming removed 5 bases from V and 8 bases from J, with 24 bases in between. This CDR3 is built from 16 residues.

The table lists this clonotype with many counts. This sequence joins TRBV7-9 and TRBJ1-3, with D uncertain. Trimming took off 5 bases at V and 0 bases at J, with 11 bases between the two ends. CDR3 length: 15 amino acids. Germline CDR1 is SEHNR and CDR2 is FQNEAQ (reference sequence). CDR3 sequence (DNA): TGTGCCAGCAGCCCGCGGGAGGTCTCTGGAAACACCATATATTTT. Encoded protein: CASSPREVSGNTIYF.

The V gene is TRBV10-3, the J gene TRBJ2-6; D uncertain. CDR1 and CDR2 from the germline V gene are ENHRY and SYGVKD. Trimming removed 11 bases at V and 3 bases at J, with 2 bases between. CDR3 length: 10 amino acids. CDR3 residues: CAVGANVLTF. DNA for the CDR3: TGTGCCGTTGGGGCCAACGTCCTGACTTTC.

The chain couples TRBV11-2 to TRBJ1-4, with 8 bases identical to TRBD1. Per germline, CDR1 SGHAT and CDR2 FQNNGV. The V segment lost 1 base and the J segment 4 bases; nucleotides outside the gene matches: 5. There are 16 residues in the CDR3. The CDR3 is CASSLGPRGHNEKLFF. The CDR3 nucleotides read TGTGCCAGCAGCTTAGGCCCCAGGGGGCATAATGAAAAACTGTTTTTT.

This clonotype was found many times. This chain links TRBV7-9 with TRBJ1-6, with D possibly being TRBD1 (5 bases). CDR1 and CDR2 (germline): SEHNR, FQNEAQ (reference sequence). The CDR3 sequence is 16 residues long. Trimming pared 4 bases from V and 5 bases from J, leaving 15 bases between. CDR3 amino acids: CASSSKRTKDNSPLHF. The DNA for the CDR3 is TGTGCCAGCAGCTCGAAAAGGACAAAGGATAATTCACCCCTCCACTTT.

The table lists this clonotype with many counts. This sequence joins TRBV29-1 and TRBJ2-2, with D unresolved. The CDR3 is 12 residues long. Per the germline V gene, CDR1 is SQVTM and CDR2 is ANQGSEA. V lost 7 bases, J lost 4 bases, and 10 bases lay in between. The CDR3 is CSAPASTGELFF. CDR3 nucleotides: TGCAGCGCTCCCGCTAGCACCGGGGAGCTGTTTTTT.

Worth noting for this clonotype: Likely a read error: the CDR3 ends without its conserved phenylalanine or tryptophan. The chain combines TRBV7-9 with TRBJ1-1, with D uncertain. The CDR3 has 13 residues. CDR1 is SEHNR and CDR2 is FQNEAQ in the germline V gene (reference sequence). V was clipped by 3 bases and J by 4 bases, with 9 bases between them. The CDR3 bases are TGTGCCAGCAGCTTGTCATCGGGCACTGAAGCTTTCTCT. This encodes CASSLSSGTEAFS.